This TCR beta chain was recovered during a study of PD-L1 blockade in urothelial cancer. The time point: peripheral blood 6 weeks after treatment start. The study collected 1 to 8 samples per patient, pretreatment and on-treatment. V was trimmed by 0 bases and J by 4 bases, leaving 12 bases between them. The germline CDR1 and CDR2 sequences are SGHRS and YFSETQ. The CDR3 spans 15 residues. Using immunoSEQ multiplex PCR, the repertoire was profiled, and TCRdb retains in-frame clones only, with some absent. Of more than 40,000 clones in the sample, roughly 80% are singletons; the top ten hold roughly 15%.

This clonotype was sampled from a man aged 60-69 years with urothelial cancer. This chain links TRBV5-1 with TRBJ2-3; D ambiguous. The sequencing here drew on PBMCs, taken around atezolizumab (anti-PD-L1) treatment. The CDR3 region is CASSLGVKTADTQYF. The CDR3 nucleotides are TGCGCCAGCAGCTTGGGGGTCAAAACAGCAGATACGCAGTATTTT. The whole variable domain, filled in from reference TRBV5-1 and TRBJ2-3, reads KAGVTQTPRYLIKTRGQQVTLSCSPISGHRSVSWYQQTPGQGLQFLFEYFSETQRNKGNFPGRFSGRQFSNSRSEMNVSTLELGDSALYLCASSLGVKTADTQYFGPGTRLTVL.